The present T cell receptor beta chain was sequenced within a study of post-analysis software for immune sequencing data. The overall study: In terms of disease course, relapsing-remitting, secondary progressive and progressive-relapsing multiple sclerosis were included. General observations from the study: About five TRBV segments were more frequent in patients than controls; TRBV5-6, TRBV5-1 and TRBV20-1 belonged to this group. When compared against controls, multiple sclerosis patients showed significantly lower normalized Chao1 diversity.

Unique molecular identifiers were built into the TCR beta cDNA libraries. One entry per CDR3 protein results from TCRdb running MiXCR on the PCR reads. The table records fewer than 850,000 distinct CDR3 sequences, under 60% of them present only once. CDR1 and CDR2 (germline): SGHVS, FQNEAQ. The CDR3 sequence is 20 residues long. V lost 4 bases, J lost 3 bases, and 30 bases lay in between. In regard to this clonotype: Antigen unknown.

The sample was blood. The rearrangement links TRBV7-8 to TRBJ1-1; the D gene is possibly TRBD1 (6 bases). The clonotype originates from a girl aged 5 to 17 with multiple sclerosis. The CDR3 nucleotides read TGTGCCAGCAGCTCAAACTCCCCCGGGACACACTCTTCACGGGACACTGAAGCTTTCTTT. Its protein product is CASSSNSPGTHSSRDTEAFF.